The source of this T cell receptor (beta chain) is a study of T cell responses to AZD1222 COVID-19 vaccine. Regarding the study as a whole: Spike-specific TCR breadth and depth grew following two AZD1222 doses. Most donors were white British and more were female, and clonal diversity was possibly underestimated. Without day 14 samples, only post-peak T cell repertoires were studied. At 160-218 and 743-854, vaccine-associated CD4 TCRs were dominant, and they spanned spike.

The method was immunoSEQ multiplex PCR; TCRdb's version includes in-frame clones alone and lacks a portion of them. The repertoire includes about 180,000 clones, 85% to 90% of them detected once, and 1.5% to 2% sits in the top ten. Only a few counts were recorded for this clone. Its matching antigen is unknown. V was cut by 5 bases and J by 1 base, with 11 bases left in between. The germline CDR1 and CDR2 sequences are MNHEY and SVGAGI. The length of the CDR3 is 14 residues. The J gene is TRBJ1-2, the V gene TRBV6-5; D is undetermined. The source material was peripheral blood, sampled on day 0 of AZD1222 vaccination. This receptor was identified in an adult in good health. CDR3 sequence reads: CASSPRTGNYGYTF. The CDR3 nucleotides read TGTGCCAGCAGTCCCAGAACCGGTAACTATGGCTACACCTTC.